These 4 T cell receptor beta chains share one sample of origin, sequenced in a study of HIV-infected patients and healthy controls. Follow-up blood was drawn about 14 weeks, roughly three months, after antiretroviral therapy began. The repertoire came from unfractionated whole blood and reflected all unsorted peripheral T cells. Reverse transcription used 450 to 650 ng RNA and constant-region primers for alpha and beta. Using multiplexing indices, alpha and beta chain libraries were generated apart by chain-specific third strand synthesis. TCRdb reprocessed the 5' RACE reads via MiXCR and lists one record per CDR3 protein. The table records 8,000 to 8,500 distinct CDR3 sequences, roughly 6.3% of them present only once. Sequenced here: blood, sampled during antiretroviral therapy. The receptors were sampled from an adult with HIV infection.

As for this clonotype: The library was built for alpha chains, so this beta chain is an off-target read and its size means little. The gene calls are TRBV10-3 and TRBJ2-1; D remains ambiguous. The germline V and J ends were trimmed by 1 base and 5 bases, with 3 bases remaining between them. Per the germline V gene, CDR1 is ENHRY and CDR2 is SYGVKD. This CDR3 has 12 amino acids. DNA of the CDR3: TGTGCCATCAGTGAGTTAGACAATGAGCAGTTCTTC. It specifies CAISELDNEQFF.

This clonotype was detected ten times or more. Because this beta chain is a stray read in a library intended to capture alpha chains, its abundance should not be given much weight. J is TRBJ2-5 and V is TRBV19, with TRBD2 identical over 10 bases. Trimming cost V 8 bases and J 4 bases; bases outside gene matches: 19. This CDR3 has 18 amino acids. Germline V gives CDR1 LNHDA, CDR2 SQIVND (reference sequence). In nucleotides, the CDR3 is TGTGCCAGTCGCGGAATCCAAGGGACTAGCGACCCCGGAGAGACCCAGTACTTC. It codes for CASRGIQGTSDPGETQYF.

By its share, this clonotype is medium-sized. Since it is a stray read in a library aimed at alpha chains, this beta chain has a size that is not meaningful. The chain combines TRBV11-1 with TRBJ2-3; 7 bases agree with TRBD2. The CDR3 spans 16 residues. V lost 4 bases, J lost 0 bases, and 7 bases stayed unmatched. The V gene's germline CDR1 is SGHAT and CDR2 FQDESV (reference sequence). CDR3: CASSSPLATSTDTQYF. The CDR3 DNA follows: TGTGCCAGCAGCTCACCACTAGCGACTAGCACAGATACGCAGTATTTT.

This clonotype was seen at least ten times. The size of this beta chain means little, since it is a stray read in a library made for alpha chains. The chain employs TRBV5-1 and TRBJ2-5, with D tentatively TRBD2 (5 bases). Germline V gene sequence: CDR1 SGHRS, CDR2 YFSETQ. The germline V and J ends were trimmed by 5 bases and 4 bases, with 18 bases remaining between them. CDR3 length: 15 amino acids. This CDR3 is CASRWTGSDGETQYF. The CDR3 nucleotides are TGCGCCAGCAGGTGGACGGGGTCGGATGGAGAGACCCAGTACTTC.